These T cell receptor beta chains were read from a single sample in a study of blood T cell repertoires in COVID-19. Assay: immunoSEQ multiplex PCR; the TCRdb copy retains only in-frame clones and omits some. The data hold about 220,000 clones, with 70% to 90% observed a single time. Sequences were obtained from peripheral blood. These receptors came from a human donor in a cohort sampled during active COVID-19. The CDR3 runs from the conserved cysteine through the conserved F or W. The order of the fields is D gene, V gene, J gene, clone size, CDR3 DNA, CDR3 protein. A D gene is named only where the DNA matches it firmly. Only part of the rows carry a size: once, few, many, or a class if the clone is expanded.

>-|TRBV2|TRBJ2-7|-
TGTGCCAGCAGTCTATTGCGATACGAGCAGTACTTC
CASSLLRYEQYF
>TRBD2|TRBV29-1|TRBJ2-5|-
TGCAGCGTTCGTTGGACTAGCTTTCGGGAGACCCAGTACTTC
CSVRWTSFRETQYF
>-|TRBV11-2|TRBJ2-1|-
TGTGCCAGCAGCTTTTCTAGCCGGTACAATGAGCAGTTCTTC
CASSFSSRYNEQFF
>TRBD1|TRBV28|TRBJ2-2|-
TGTGCCACCGTAGGACAGGGCGCGAACACCGGGGAGCTGTTTTTT
CATVGQGANTGELFF
>-|TRBV7-8|TRBJ1-4|-
TGTGCCAGCAGCTTAGGGGCGGGCCGGAGGGAAAAACTGTTTTTT
CASSLGAGRREKLFF
>TRBD1|TRBV18|TRBJ1-4|-
TGTGCCAGCTCACCAGGGACAGACCCCCAGTGGAGAGAACTGTTTTTT
CASSPGTDPQWRELFF
>-|TRBV5-8|TRBJ1-5|-
TGTGCCAGCAGCTTCCGGGATTTGAGCAATCAGCCCCAGCATTTT
CASSFRDLSNQPQHF
>TRBD1|TRBV6-5|TRBJ1-3|-
TGTGCCAGCAGTCGGGGGCCCGGGACAGCCTTATATTTT
CASSRGPGTALYF
>-|TRBV12-5|TRBJ2-7|-
TGTGCTAGTGGTTTCTCCCCTAGACAGGAGGAACTGGGCGAGCAGTACTTC
CASGFSPRQEELGEQYF
>TRBD2|TRBV5-6|TRBJ2-5|-
TGTGCCAGCAGCAGTCCGGGACTATACCAGACCCAGTACTTC
CASSSPGLYQTQYF
>TRBD2|TRBV27|TRBJ2-2|-
TGTGCCAGCAGTTCTTTAGCGGGAGGGCCCGCCACCGGGGAGCTGTTTTTT
CASSSLAGGPATGELFF
>TRBD2|TRBV27|TRBJ2-3|once
TGTGCCAGCAGTCAGACTAGCTGGACAGATACGCAGTATTTT
CASSQTSWTDTQYF
>TRBD2|TRBV6-7|TRBJ2-2|-
TGTGCCAGCAGTTACCCCAACCCGGCTAGCGGGGGGGCGTATACCGGGGAGCTGTTTTTT
CASSYPNPASGGAYTGELFF
>TRBD1|TRBV5-6|TRBJ1-2|once
TGTGCCAGCAGCCCCTACTCAACAGGGGTGGGCTATGGCTACACCTTC
CASSPYSTGVGYGYTF
>-|TRBV5-1|TRBJ2-7|-
TGCGCCAGCAGCTTGGCGTTGAGCTCCTACGAGCAGTACTTC
CASSLALSSYEQYF
>-|TRBV3-1/TRBV3-2|TRBJ2-4|few
TGTGCCAGCAGCCAAGCAGGGGCAAAGATGACCAAAAACATTCAGTACTTC
CASSQAGAKMTKNIQYF
>-|TRBV4-1|TRBJ1-4|-
TGCGCCAGCAGCCAGGAATGGACATTGACTAATGAAAAACTGTTTTTT
CASSQEWTLTNEKLFF
>-|TRBV25-1|TRBJ2-7|-
TGTGCCAGCAGCCCAGGGAGGACGTCCCTCACCTACGAGCAGTACTTC
CASSPGRTSLTYEQYF
>TRBD2|TRBV24-1|TRBJ2-5|-
TGTGCCACCAGTGAACGCAGCGGGAGGCAAGAGACCCAGTACTTC
CATSERSGRQETQYF
>TRBD2|TRBV3-1/TRBV3-2|TRBJ2-2|once
TGTGCCAGCAGCCAGCGCGGGGGACCTAATGTTCGCGCCGGGGAGCTGTTTTTT
CASSQRGGPNVRAGELFF
>-|TRBV5-5|TRBJ2-7|-
TGTGCCAGCAGCTTGGGGGCCTCCTACGAGCAGTACTTC
CASSLGASYEQYF
>-|TRBV15|TRBJ2-5|-
TGTGCCACCAGCAGACCGACTTTCGAGACCCAGTACTTC
CATSRPTFETQYF
>-|TRBV3-1/TRBV3-2|TRBJ1-4|few
TGTGCCAGCAGCCAAGTCAGGGAAGGAGAAAAACTGTTTTTT
CASSQVREGEKLFF
>TRBD1|TRBV7-9|TRBJ1-3|-
TGTGCCAGCAGCCTGGGGACAGGGAATGGAAACACCATATATTTT
CASSLGTGNGNTIYF
>-|TRBV11-3|TRBJ2-2|-
TGTGCCAGCAGCCACTATAGGTCCCCCGGGGAGCTGTTTTTT
CASSHYRSPGELFF
>-|TRBV2|TRBJ1-5|-
TGTGCCAGCAGTGAAAGGGACATTTGGGGGACATTTAGCAATCAGCCCCAGCATTTT
CASSERDIWGTFSNQPQHF
>TRBD2|TRBV6-5|TRBJ2-1|once
TGTGCCAGCCTCCGGCTAGCGGGAGGGAATGAGCAGTTCTTC
CASLRLAGGNEQFF
>TRBD2|TRBV2|TRBJ2-1|-
TGTGCCAGCAGTGGGGCCCTAGCGGGGGCCAGTGGTGAGAAGTTCTTC
CASSGALAGASGEKFF
>TRBD1|TRBV7-6|TRBJ2-5|-
TGTGCCAGCAGCTCCACCGGGACAGGGGCCGAGACCCAGTACTTC
CASSSTGTGAETQYF
>-|TRBV5-1|TRBJ2-7|-
TGCGCCAGCAGCTTGGGAACCCCCCCAACACGGCAGTACTTC
CASSLGTPPTRQYF
>TRBD1|TRBV5-4|TRBJ1-5|many
TGTGCCAGCAGCTTGGCGGGACAGGGTGATCAGCCCCAGCATTTT
CASSLAGQGDQPQHF